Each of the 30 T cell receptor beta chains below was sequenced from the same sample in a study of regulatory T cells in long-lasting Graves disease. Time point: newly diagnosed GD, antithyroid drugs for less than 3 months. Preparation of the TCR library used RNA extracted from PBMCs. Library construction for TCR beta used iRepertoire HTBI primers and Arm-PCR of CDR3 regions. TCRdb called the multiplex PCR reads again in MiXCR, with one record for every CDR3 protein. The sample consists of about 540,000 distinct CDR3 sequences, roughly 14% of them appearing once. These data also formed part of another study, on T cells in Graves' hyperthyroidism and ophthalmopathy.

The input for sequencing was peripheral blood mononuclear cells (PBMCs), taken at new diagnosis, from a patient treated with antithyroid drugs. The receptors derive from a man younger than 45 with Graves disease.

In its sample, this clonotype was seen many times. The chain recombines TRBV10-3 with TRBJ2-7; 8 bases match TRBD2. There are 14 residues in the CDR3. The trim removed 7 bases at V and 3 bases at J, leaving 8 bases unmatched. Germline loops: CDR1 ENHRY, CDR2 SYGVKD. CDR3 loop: CAITPGGGGYEQYF. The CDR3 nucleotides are TGTGCCATCACCCCCGGGGGGGGAGGCTACGAGCAGTACTTC.

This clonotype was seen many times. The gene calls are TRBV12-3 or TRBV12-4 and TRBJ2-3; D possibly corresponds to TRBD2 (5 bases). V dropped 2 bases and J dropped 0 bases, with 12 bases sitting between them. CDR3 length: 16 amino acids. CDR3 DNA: TGTGCCAGCAGTTTAAGGGTTCTAGCTAGCACAGATACGCAGTATTTT. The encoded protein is CASSLRVLASTDTQYF.

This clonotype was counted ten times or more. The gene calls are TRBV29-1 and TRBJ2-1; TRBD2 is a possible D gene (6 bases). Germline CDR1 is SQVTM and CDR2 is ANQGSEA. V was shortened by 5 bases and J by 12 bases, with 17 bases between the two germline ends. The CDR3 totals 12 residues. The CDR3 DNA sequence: TGCAGCGTTAGGGACTTACCCGCCTGGCAGTTCTTC. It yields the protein CSVRDLPAWQFF.

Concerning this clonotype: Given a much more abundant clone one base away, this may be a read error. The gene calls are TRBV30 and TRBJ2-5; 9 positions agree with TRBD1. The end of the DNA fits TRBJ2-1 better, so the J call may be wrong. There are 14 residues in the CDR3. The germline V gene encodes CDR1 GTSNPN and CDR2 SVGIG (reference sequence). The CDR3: CAWFRQGGQETQFF. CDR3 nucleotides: TGTGCCTGGTTCCGACAGGGGGGACAAGAGACCCAGTTCTTC.

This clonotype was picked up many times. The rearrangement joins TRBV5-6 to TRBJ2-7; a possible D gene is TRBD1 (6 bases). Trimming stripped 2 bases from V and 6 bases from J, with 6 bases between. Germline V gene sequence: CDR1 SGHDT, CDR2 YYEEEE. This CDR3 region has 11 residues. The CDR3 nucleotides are TGTGCCAGCAGCTTACAGGGCGAGCAGTACTTC. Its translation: CASSLQGEQYF. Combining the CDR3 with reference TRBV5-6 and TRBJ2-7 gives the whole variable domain DAGVTQSPTHLIKTRGQQVTLRCSPKSGHDTVSWYQQALGQGPQFIFQYYEEEERQRGNFPDRFSGHQFPNYSSELNVNALLLGDSALYLCASSLQGEQYFGPGTRLTVT.

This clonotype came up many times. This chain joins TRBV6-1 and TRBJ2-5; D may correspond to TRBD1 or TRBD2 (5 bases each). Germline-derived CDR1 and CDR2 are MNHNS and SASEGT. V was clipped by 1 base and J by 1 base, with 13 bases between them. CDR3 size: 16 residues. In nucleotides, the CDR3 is TGTGCCAGCAGTGAAGGAGGGGCCGCCGCCCAAGAGACCCAGTACTTC. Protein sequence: CASSEGGAAAQETQYF.

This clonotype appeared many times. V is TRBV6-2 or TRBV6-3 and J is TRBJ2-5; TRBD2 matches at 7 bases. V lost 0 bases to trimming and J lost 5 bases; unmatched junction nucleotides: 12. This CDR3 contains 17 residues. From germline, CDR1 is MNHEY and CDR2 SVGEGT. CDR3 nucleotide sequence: TGTGCCAGCAGTTACTCGATGCTAGCGGAAGCCGAGGAGACCCAGTACTTC. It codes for CASSYSMLAEAEETQYF.

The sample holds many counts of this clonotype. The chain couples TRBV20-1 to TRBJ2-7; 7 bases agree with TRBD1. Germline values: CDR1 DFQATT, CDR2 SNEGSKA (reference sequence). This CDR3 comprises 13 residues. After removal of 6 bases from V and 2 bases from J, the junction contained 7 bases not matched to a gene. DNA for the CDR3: TGCAGTGCGTACTTAGGGGGCACCTACGAGCAGTACTTC. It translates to CSAYLGGTYEQYF.

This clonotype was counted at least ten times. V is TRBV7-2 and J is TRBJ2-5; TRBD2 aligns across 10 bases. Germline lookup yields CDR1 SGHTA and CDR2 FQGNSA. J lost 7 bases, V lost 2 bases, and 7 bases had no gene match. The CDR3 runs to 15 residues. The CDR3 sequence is CASSLTSGRAGTQYF. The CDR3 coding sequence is TGTGCCAGCAGCTTAACCAGCGGGAGGGCGGGGACCCAGTACTTC.

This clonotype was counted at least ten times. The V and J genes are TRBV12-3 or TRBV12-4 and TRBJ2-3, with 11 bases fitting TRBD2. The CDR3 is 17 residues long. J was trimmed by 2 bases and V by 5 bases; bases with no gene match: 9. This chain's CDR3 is CASSHEGLADITDTQYF. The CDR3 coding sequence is TGTGCCAGCAGTCATGAGGGACTAGCGGATATCACAGATACGCAGTATTTT.

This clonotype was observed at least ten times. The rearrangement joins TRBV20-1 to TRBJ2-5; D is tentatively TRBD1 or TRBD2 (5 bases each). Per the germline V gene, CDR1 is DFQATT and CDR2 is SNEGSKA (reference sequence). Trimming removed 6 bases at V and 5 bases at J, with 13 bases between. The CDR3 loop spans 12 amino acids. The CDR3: CSAPDEGETQYF. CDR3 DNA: TGCAGTGCGCCCGATGAGGGGGAGACCCAGTACTTC.

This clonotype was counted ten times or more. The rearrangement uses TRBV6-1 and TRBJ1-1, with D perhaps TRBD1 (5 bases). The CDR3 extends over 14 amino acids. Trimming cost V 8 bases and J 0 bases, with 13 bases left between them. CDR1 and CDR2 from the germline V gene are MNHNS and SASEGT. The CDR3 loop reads CASARDRMNTEAFF. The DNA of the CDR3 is TGTGCCAGCGCAAGGGACCGAATGAACACTGAAGCTTTCTTT.

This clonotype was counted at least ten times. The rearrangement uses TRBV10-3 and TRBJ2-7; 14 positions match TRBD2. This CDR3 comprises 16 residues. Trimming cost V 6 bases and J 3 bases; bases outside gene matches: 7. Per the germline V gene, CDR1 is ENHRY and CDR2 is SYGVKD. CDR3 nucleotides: TGTGCCATCAGCGCCCCTGGGACTAGCGGGAGCTACGAGCAGTACTTC. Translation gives CAISAPGTSGSYEQYF.

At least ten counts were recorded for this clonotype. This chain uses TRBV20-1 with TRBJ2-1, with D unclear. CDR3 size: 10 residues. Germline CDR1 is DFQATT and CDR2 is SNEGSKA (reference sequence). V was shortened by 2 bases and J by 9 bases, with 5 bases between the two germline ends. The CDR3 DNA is TGCAGTGCTAGAAGCGCTGAGCAGTTCTTC. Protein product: CSARSAEQFF.

CDR3: CASSLDSNHYEQYF. CDR3 DNA: TGTGCCAGCAGCCTAGACAGTAACCACTACGAGCAGTACTTC. The chain couples TRBV5-6 to TRBJ2-7, with a weak D call TRBD1 (5 bases). The CDR3 extends over 14 amino acids. V gave up 4 bases and J gave up 3 bases, with 14 bases separating them. Germline V gene data show CDR1 as SGHDT and CDR2 as YYEEEE. The whole variable domain, remainder taken from reference TRBV5-6 and TRBJ2-7, is DAGVTQSPTHLIKTRGQQVTLRCSPKSGHDTVSWYQQALGQGPQFIFQYYEEEERQRGNFPDRFSGHQFPNYSSELNVNALLLGDSALYLCASSLDSNHYEQYFGPGTRLTVT.

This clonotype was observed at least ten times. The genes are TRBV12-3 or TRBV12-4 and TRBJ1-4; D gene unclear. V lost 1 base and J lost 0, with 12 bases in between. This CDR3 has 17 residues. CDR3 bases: TGTGCCAGCAGTTTAGGTTCGACGGCTGCAACTAATGAAAAACTGTTTTTT. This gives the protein CASSLGSTAATNEKLFF.

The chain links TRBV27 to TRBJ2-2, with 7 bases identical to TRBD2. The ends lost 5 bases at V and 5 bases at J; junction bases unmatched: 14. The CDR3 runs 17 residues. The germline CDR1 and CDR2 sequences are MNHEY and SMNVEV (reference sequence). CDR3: CASSIRASGGWTGELFF. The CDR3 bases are TGTGCCAGCAGTATTAGGGCTAGCGGCGGGTGGACCGGGGAGCTGTTTTTT.

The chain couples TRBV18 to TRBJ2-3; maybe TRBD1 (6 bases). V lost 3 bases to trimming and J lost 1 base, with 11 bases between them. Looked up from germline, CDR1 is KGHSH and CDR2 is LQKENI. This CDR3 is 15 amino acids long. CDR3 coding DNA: TGTGCCAGCTCACCCCTGGGGGCCGGCACAGATACGCAGTATTTT. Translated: CASSPLGAGTDTQYF.

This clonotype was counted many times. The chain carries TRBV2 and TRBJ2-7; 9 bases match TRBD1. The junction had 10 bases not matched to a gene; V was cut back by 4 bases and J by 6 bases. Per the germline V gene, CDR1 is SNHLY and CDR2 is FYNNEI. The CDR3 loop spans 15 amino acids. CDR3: CASSVRRQGGGEQYF. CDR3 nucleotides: TGTGCCAGCAGTGTTCGGAGACAGGGGGGCGGCGAGCAGTACTTC. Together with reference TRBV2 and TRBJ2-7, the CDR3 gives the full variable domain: EPEVTQTPSHQVTQMGQEVILRCVPISNHLYFYWYRQILGQKVEFLVSFYNNEISEKSEIFDDQFSVERPDGSNFTLKIRSTKLEDSAMYFCASSVRRQGGGEQYFGPGTRLTVT.

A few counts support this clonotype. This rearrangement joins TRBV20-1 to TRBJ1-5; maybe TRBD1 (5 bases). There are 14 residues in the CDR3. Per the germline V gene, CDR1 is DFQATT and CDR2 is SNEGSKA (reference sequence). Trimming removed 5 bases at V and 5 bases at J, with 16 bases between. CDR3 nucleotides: TGCAGTGCTTTTCCCGACTGGGGGGATCAGCCCCAGCATTTT. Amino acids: CSAFPDWGDQPQHF.

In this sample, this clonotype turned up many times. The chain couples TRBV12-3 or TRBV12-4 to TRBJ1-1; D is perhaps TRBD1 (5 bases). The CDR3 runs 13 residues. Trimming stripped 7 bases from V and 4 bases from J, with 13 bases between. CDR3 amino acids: CASTPVGTTEAFF. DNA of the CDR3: TGTGCCAGCACCCCAGTAGGGACCACTGAAGCTTTCTTT.

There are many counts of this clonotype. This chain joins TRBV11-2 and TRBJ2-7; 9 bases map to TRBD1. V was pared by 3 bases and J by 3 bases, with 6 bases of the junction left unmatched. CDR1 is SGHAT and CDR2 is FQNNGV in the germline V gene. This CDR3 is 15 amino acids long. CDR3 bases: TGTGCCAGCAGCTTTGAAGGACAGGGGTACTACGAGCAGTACTTC. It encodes CASSFEGQGYYEQYF.

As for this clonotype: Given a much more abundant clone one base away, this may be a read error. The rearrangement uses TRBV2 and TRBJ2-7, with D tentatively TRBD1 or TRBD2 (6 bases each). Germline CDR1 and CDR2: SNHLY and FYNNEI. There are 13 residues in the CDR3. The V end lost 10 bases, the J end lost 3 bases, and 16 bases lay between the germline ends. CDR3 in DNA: TGTGCCATCGATGGCGGAGGGGGCTACGAGCAGTACTTC. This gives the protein CAIDGGGGYEQYF.

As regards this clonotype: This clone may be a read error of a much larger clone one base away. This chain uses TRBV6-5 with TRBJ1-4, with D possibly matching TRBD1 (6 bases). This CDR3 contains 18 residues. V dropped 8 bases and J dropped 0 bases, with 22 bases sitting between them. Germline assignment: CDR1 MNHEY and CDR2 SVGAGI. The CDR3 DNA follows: TGTGCCAGCGGAGTTTTAGGGGGACGAGGCGCAACTAATGAAAAACTGTTTTTT. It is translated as CASGVLGGRGATNEKLFF.

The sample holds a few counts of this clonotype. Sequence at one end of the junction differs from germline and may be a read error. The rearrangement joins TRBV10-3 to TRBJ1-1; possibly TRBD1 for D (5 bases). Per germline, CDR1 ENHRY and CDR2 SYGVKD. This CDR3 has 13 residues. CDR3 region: CAIGESRGLGALF. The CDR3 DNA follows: TGTGCCATCGGTGAGTCAAGGGGCTTGGGCGCTCTCTTT.

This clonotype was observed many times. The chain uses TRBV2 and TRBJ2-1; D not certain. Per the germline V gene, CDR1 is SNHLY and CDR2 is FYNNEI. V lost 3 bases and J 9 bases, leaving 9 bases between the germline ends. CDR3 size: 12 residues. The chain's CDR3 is CASSDRPGEQFF. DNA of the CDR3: TGTGCCAGCAGTGACCGTCCGGGTGAGCAGTTCTTC.

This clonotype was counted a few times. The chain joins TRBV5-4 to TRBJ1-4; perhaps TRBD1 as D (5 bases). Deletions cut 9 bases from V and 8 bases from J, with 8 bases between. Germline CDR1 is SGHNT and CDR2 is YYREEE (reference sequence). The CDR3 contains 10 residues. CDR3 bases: TGTGCCATGGGGGAAGAAAAACTGTTTTTT. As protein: CAMGEEKLFF. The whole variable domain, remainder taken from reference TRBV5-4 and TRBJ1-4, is ETGVTQSPTHLIKTRGQQVTLRCSSQSGHNTVSWYQQALGQGPQFIFQYYREEENGRGNFPPRFSGLQFPNYSSELNVNALELDDSALYLCAMGEEKLFFGSGTQLSVL.

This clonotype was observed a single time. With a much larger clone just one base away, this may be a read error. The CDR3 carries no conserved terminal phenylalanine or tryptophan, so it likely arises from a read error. The CDR3 region is CASSSGFGNYGYTS. In DNA form, the CDR3 reads TGTGCCAGCAGTTCAGGGTTCGGTAACTATGGCTACACCTCC. The chain uses TRBV27 and TRBJ1-2, with a possible D match to TRBD1 (5 bases). The CDR3 runs 14 residues. Trimming removed 4 bases at V and 1 base at J, with 10 bases between. Germline CDR1 and CDR2: MNHEY and SMNVEV (reference sequence).

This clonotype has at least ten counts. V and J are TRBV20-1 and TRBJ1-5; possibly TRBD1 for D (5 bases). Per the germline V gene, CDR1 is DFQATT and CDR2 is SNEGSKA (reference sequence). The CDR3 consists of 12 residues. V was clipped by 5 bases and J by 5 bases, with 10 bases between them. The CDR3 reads CSAQGNDQPQHF. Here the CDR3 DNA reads TGCAGTGCTCAGGGCAACGATCAGCCCCAGCATTTT.

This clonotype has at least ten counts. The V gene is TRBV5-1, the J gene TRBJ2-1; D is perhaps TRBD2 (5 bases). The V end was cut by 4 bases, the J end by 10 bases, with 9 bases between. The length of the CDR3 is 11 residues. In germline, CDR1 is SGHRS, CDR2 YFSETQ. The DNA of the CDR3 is TGCGCCAGCAGCCTAGCCTGGGAGCAGTTCTTC. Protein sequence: CASSLAWEQFF.